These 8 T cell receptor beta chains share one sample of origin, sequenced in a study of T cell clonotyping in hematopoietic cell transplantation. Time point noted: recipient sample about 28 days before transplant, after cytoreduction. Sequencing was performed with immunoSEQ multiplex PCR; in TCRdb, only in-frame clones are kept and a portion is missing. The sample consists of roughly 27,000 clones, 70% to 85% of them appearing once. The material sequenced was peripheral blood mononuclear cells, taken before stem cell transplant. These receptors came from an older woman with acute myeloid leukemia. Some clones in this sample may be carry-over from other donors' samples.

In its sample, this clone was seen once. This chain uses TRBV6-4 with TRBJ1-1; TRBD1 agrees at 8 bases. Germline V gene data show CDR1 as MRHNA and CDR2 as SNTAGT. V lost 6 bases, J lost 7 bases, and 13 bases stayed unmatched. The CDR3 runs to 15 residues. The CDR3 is CASRPFGQGSVEAFF. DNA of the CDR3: TGTGCCAGCAGACCCTTCGGACAGGGTAGTGTTGAAGCTTTCTTT.

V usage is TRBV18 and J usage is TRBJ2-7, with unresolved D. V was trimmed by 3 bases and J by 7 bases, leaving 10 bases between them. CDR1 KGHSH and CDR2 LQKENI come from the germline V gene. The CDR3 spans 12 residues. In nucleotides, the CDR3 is TGTGCCAGCTCACCGACGGGCCTTGAGCAGTACTTC. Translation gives CASSPTGLEQYF. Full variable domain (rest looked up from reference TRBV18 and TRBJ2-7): NAGVMQNPRHLVRRRGQEARLRCSPMKGHSHVYWYRQLPEEGLKFMVYLQKENIIDESGMPKERFSAEFPKEGPSILRIQQVVRGDSAAYFCASSPTGLEQYFGPGTRLTVT.

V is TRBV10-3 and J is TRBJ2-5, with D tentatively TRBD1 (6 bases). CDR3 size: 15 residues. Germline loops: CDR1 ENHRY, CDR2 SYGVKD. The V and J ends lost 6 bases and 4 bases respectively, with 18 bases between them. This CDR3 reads CAISPDRILGETQYF. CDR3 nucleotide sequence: TGTGCCATCAGCCCGGACAGAATCCTGGGAGAGACCCAGTACTTC.

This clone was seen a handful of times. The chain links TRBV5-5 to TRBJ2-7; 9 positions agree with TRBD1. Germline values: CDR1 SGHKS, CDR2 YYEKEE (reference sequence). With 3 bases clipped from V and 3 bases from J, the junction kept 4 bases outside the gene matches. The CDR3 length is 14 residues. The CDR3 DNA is TGTGCCAGCAGCTCTACAGGGGGCCTCTACGAGCAGTACTTC. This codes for CASSSTGGLYEQYF.

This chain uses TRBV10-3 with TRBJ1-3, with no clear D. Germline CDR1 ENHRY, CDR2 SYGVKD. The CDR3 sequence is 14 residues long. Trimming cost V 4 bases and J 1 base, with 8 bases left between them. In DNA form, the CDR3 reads TGTGCCATCAGTGGTGGCAGTTCTGGAAACACCATATATTTT. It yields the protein CAISGGSSGNTIYF.

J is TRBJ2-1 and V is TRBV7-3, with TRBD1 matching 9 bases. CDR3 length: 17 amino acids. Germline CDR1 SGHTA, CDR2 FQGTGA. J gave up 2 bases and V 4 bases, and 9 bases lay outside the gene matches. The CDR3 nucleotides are TGTGCCAGCAGCTCGAAGCCGGGACAGGGCACCTACAATGAGCAGTTCTTC. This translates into CASSSKPGQGTYNEQFF.

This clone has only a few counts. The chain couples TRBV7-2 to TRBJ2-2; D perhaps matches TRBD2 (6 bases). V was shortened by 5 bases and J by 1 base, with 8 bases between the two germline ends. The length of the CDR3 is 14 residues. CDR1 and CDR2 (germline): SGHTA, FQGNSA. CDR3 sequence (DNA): TGTGCCAGCAGCCGGGACTGGAACACCGGGGAGCTGTTTTTT. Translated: CASSRDWNTGELFF.

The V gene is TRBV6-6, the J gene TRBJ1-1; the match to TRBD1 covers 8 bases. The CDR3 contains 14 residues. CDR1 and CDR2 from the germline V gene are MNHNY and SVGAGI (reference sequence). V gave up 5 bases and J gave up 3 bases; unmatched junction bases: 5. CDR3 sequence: CASSRPTGDTEAFF. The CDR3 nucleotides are TGTGCCAGCAGTCGCCCGACAGGGGACACTGAAGCTTTCTTT.